This TCR beta chain derives from a study of T cell changes during pregnancy in multiple sclerosis. Sequenced by immunoSEQ multiplex PCR; TCRdb stores in-frame clones only, minus some. The table records approximately 53,000 clones, almost 90% of them present only once. The CDR3 extends over 15 amino acids. Trimming left V 2 bases short and J 4 bases short, with 15 bases between. The germline V gene encodes CDR1 GTSNPN and CDR2 SVGIG (reference sequence). The source material was peripheral blood, sampled after pregnancy. The sequence was obtained from a female donor in good health, enrolled as a control in a pregnancy study. The genes are TRBV30 and TRBJ1-3; maybe TRBD1 (5 bases). The CDR3 spells CAWSRDSGAGNTIYF. Written as DNA, the CDR3 is TGTGCCTGGAGTAGAGACAGTGGGGCCGGAAACACCATATATTTT.